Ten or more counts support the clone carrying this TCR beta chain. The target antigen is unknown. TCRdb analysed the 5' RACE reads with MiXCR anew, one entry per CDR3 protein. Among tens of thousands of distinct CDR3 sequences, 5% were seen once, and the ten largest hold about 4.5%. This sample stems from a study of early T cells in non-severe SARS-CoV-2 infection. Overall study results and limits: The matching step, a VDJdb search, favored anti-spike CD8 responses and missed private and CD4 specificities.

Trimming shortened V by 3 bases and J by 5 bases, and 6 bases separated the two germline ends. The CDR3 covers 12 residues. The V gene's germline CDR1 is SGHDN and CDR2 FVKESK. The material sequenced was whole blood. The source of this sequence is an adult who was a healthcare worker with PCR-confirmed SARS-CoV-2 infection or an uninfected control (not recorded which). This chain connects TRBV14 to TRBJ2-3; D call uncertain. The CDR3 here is CASSHWGDTQYF. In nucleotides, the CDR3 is TGTGCCAGCAGCCACTGGGGAGATACGCAGTATTTT.